This section outlines one T cell receptor beta chain sequence together with its context. Its antigen is undetermined. This sample was included in a study of CD8 T cells in ankylosing spondylitis. Study-level results: Previous work reported some of these motif variants in the synovial fluid and blood of reactive arthritis. Disease-linked clones reportedly concentrated significantly in matched ankylosing spondylitis synovial fluid. In peripheral blood, disease-linked CD8+ clones occurred at relatively low frequencies.

It was by quantitative 5'-RACE with molecular barcodes that TCR beta libraries were made. TCRdb reprocessed the 5' RACE reads via MiXCR and lists one record per CDR3 protein. The data hold about 96,000 distinct CDR3 sequences, with just under 9% observed a single time. The CDR3 runs 15 residues. J was trimmed by 0 bases and V by 6 bases; bases with no gene match: 7. Germline CDR1 and CDR2: SEHNR and FQNEAQ (reference sequence). The V gene is TRBV7-9, the J gene TRBJ1-1, with 7 bases aligning to TRBD1. The sequencing input was blood, either unsorted or a sorted T cell fraction (not recorded which). This TCR derives from a male donor with ankylosing spondylitis or in good health (not recorded which). DNA for the CDR3: TGTGCCAGCAGAGAGCGGACAGGAATGAACACTGAAGCTTTCTTT. This codes for CASRERTGMNTEAFF.